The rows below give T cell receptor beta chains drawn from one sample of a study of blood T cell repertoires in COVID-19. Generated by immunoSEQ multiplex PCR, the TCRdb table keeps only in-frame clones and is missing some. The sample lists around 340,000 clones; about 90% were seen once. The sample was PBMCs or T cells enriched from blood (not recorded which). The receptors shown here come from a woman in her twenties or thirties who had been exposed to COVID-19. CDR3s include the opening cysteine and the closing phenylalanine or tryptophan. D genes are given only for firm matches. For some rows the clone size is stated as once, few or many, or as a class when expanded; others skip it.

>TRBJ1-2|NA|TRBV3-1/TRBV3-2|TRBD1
TGTGCCAGCCAGGACAGGGCTAACTATGGCTACACCTTC
CASQDRANYGYTF
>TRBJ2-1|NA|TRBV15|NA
TGTGCCACCAGCAGGGGGGGAAGCTACAATGAGCAGTTCTTC
CATSRGGSYNEQFF
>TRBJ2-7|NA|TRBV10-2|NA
TGCGCCAGCAGTGAGATTTCGGGGGGCAGATACGAGCAGTACTTC
CASSEISGGRYEQYF
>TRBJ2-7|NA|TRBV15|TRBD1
TGTGCCACCAGCAGAGGCGGACAGGGCAGTGCGATAGAGCAGTACTTC
CATSRGGQGSAIEQYF
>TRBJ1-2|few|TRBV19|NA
TGTGCCAGTAGTATCCAGGGTAACTATGGCTACACCTTC
CASSIQGNYGYTF
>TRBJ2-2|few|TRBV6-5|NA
TGTGCCAGCAGTTACGACAGTTACACCGGGGAGCTGTTTTTT
CASSYDSYTGELFF
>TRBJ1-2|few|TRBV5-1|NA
TGCGCCAGCAGCTTGAAGGAGGGGTCGGACTATGGCTACACCTTC
CASSLKEGSDYGYTF
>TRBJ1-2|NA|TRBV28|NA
TGTGCCAGCAGTTACGGCAGGGGCTATGGCTACACCTTC
CASSYGRGYGYTF
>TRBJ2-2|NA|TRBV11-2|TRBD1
TGTGCCAGCAGCCCACAGGGGGCGGTCGGGGAGCTGTTTTTT
CASSPQGAVGELFF
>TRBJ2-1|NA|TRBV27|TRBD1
TGTGCCAGCAGTTCCCTCCCCGGGACAGGGGCTAATGAGCAGTTCTTC
CASSSLPGTGANEQFF
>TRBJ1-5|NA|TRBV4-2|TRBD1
TGTGCCAGCAGCACGCGGACAGGGGGCGATAATCAGCCCCAGCATTTT
CASSTRTGGDNQPQHF
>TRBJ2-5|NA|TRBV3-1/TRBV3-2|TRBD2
TGTGCCAGCAGCCAAGACGCTAGCGGTTCGGGGACCCAGTACTTC
CASSQDASGSGTQYF
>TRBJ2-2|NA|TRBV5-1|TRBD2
TGCGCCAGCAGCCCCTTGGCGGGAGAGGACACCGGGGAGCTGTTTTTT
CASSPLAGEDTGELFF
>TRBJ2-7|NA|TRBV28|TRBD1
TGTGCCAGCAGTACTAAAGAAACCGGGACAGTGCCTATAGGGTACTTC
CASSTKETGTVPIGYF
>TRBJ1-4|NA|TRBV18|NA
TGTGCCAGCTCACCACCGTCAGGGAATAATGAAAAACTGTTTTTT
CASSPPSGNNEKLFF
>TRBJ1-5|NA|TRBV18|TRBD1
TGTGCCAGCTCACCCCGTGGGACAGACCAGCCCCAGCATTTT
CASSPRGTDQPQHF
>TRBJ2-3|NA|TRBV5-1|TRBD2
TGCGCCAGCAGCTTGGGCCGGACTAGCGGGCCTGACACAGATACGCAGTATTTT
CASSLGRTSGPDTDTQYF
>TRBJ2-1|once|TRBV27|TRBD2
TGTGCCAGCAGTCCACTAGCGGGGCCCCGTGGGGAGCAGTTCTTC
CASSPLAGPRGEQFF